The 25 T cell receptor beta chains below were found in one sample sequenced in a study of shared clonotypes between healthy human individuals. The assay was immunoSEQ multiplex PCR, and TCRdb's table has in-frame clones only and misses some. The data show approximately 500,000 clones, roughly 80% seen once. Sequences were obtained from PBMCs. The origin of the receptors is a middle-aged woman in good health. Some clones in this sample may be carry-over from other donors' samples.

The V gene is TRBV5-1, the J gene TRBJ1-2; D might be TRBD1 (6 bases). V was cut by 0 bases and J by 2 bases, with 14 bases left in between. CDR1 and CDR2 (germline): SGHRS, YFSETQ. CDR3 length: 16 residues. The CDR3 is CASSLELTGTNYGYTF. CDR3 nucleotide sequence: TGCGCCAGCAGCTTGGAACTAACAGGGACCAACTATGGCTACACCTTC.

On this clone itself: The sample has other DNA sequences that encode this CDR3 too. This chain connects TRBV5-4 to TRBJ2-1; 13 bases align to TRBD2. The CDR3 has 16 amino acids. CDR1 is SGHNT and CDR2 is YYREEE in the germline V gene (reference sequence). Trimming took 4 bases from V and 3 from J; bases not matched to a gene: 4. The CDR3 sequence: CASSLRTSGSYNEQFF. The CDR3 bases are TGTGCCAGCAGCCTTCGGACTAGCGGGAGCTACAATGAGCAGTTCTTC.

Only one count was recorded for this clone. Since a far larger clone is one base different, this is likely a read error. The rearrangement links TRBV10-2 to TRBJ1-2; tentatively, D is TRBD1 (5 bases). The CDR3 runs to 13 residues. From germline, CDR1 is WSHSY and CDR2 SAAADI. V shed 1 base and J shed 8 bases, with 11 bases lying between them. The CDR3 here is CASSEFQGRGYTF. DNA for the CDR3: TGCGCCAGCAGTGAGTTCCAGGGAAGAGGCTACACCTTC.

This clone has ten or more counts. The CDR3 sequence: CASSLEAGRGEQYF. The CDR3, as DNA: TGCGCCAGCAGCTTGGAGGCAGGGCGCGGCGAGCAGTACTTC. This chain connects TRBV5-1 to TRBJ2-7; possible D gene TRBD1, 5 bases. Trimming took off 0 bases at V and 6 bases at J, with 13 bases between the two ends. This CDR3 is built from 14 residues. Germline CDR1 SGHRS, CDR2 YFSETQ.

This clone was seen a single time. The chain links TRBV18 to TRBJ2-7; a possible D gene is TRBD1 (5 bases). V shed 6 bases and J shed 1 base, with 16 bases lying between them. CDR1 is KGHSH and CDR2 is LQKENI in the germline V gene. The CDR3 has 15 amino acids. The CDR3 coding sequence is TGTGCCAGCTCTAAGGGGTTCCAGGCTTCCTACGAGCAGTACTTC. It yields the protein CASSKGFQASYEQYF. Full variable domain (rest looked up from reference TRBV18 and TRBJ2-7): NAGVMQNPRHLVRRRGQEARLRCSPMKGHSHVYWYRQLPEEGLKFMVYLQKENIIDESGMPKERFSAEFPKEGPSILRIQQVVRGDSAAYFCASSKGFQASYEQYFGPGTRLTVT.

This sequence joins TRBV2 and TRBJ2-4, with a tentative D call TRBD1 (5 bases). The CDR3 covers 12 residues. Germline CDR1 is SNHLY and CDR2 is FYNNEI. Trimming left V 3 bases short and J 5 bases short, with 5 bases between. This chain's CDR3 is CASSDRENIQYF. The CDR3 DNA sequence: TGTGCCAGCAGTGACAGGGAAAACATTCAGTACTTC.

The rearrangement joins TRBV7-9 to TRBJ2-2, with D unresolved. The CDR3 covers 14 residues. With 5 bases removed from V and 1 base from J, the gap between germline ends came to 8 bases. Per the germline V gene, CDR1 is SEHNR and CDR2 is FQNEAQ (reference sequence). This CDR3 reads CASSLDGNTGELFF. DNA for the CDR3: TGTGCCAGCAGCCTAGACGGGAACACCGGGGAGCTGTTTTTT.

About this clone: This likely traces to a read error, being one base from a far larger clone. Other DNA sequences in this specimen translate into the identical CDR3. The chain links TRBV2 to TRBJ1-5; the match to TRBD1 covers 9 bases. The CDR3 runs to 15 residues. CDR1 SNHLY and CDR2 FYNNEI come from the germline V gene. The CDR3 DNA reads TGTGCCAGCAGTCGGGACAGGGCCTCCAATCAGCCACAGCATTTT. Translated, it gives CASSRDRASNQPQHF.

This clone turned up a few times. This chain uses TRBV28 with TRBJ1-2, with 9 nucleotides matching TRBD1. Germline CDR1 and CDR2: MDHEN and SYDVKM. The trim removed 2 bases at V and 5 bases at J, leaving 9 bases unmatched. The CDR3 has 16 amino acids. The CDR3 DNA reads as TGTGCCAGCAGTTTAGGGGGACAGGGAATTGGTTATGGCTACACCTTC. Amino acid sequence: CASSLGGQGIGYGYTF.

A remark on this clone: A much bigger clone sits one base away, suggesting this may be a read error. The chain employs TRBV9 and TRBJ2-2, with 9 bases identical to TRBD1. The germline V gene has CDR1 SGDLS and CDR2 YYNGEE. V was clipped by 0 bases and J by 9 bases; unmatched bases: 9. The CDR3 has 16 residues. CDR3 amino acids: CASSVASGQGIRELFF. The CDR3 DNA reads as TGTGCCAGCAGCGTAGCCTCGGGACAGGGAATCAGGGAGCTGTTTTTT.

CDR3 nucleotide sequence: TGTGCCAGCAGCGCAAACCCCGGGACAGCGAACACCGGGGAGCTGTTTTTT. Amino acids: CASSANPGTANTGELFF. This sequence joins TRBV9 and TRBJ2-2; the match to TRBD1 covers 7 bases. The length of the CDR3 is 17 residues. The V and J ends lost 3 bases and 0 bases, in that order; junction bases with no gene match: 8. Germline-derived CDR1 and CDR2 are SGDLS and YYNGEE.

V and J are TRBV10-3 and TRBJ2-5; 9 bases match TRBD1. This CDR3 spans 17 amino acids. Germline V gives CDR1 ENHRY, CDR2 SYGVKD. Trimming removed 0 bases from V and 5 bases from J; junction bases left unmatched: 10. The CDR3 DNA reads TGTGCCATCAGTGAGTCCTTGGGACAGGGAATAGGGGAGACCCAGTACTTC. It is translated as CAISESLGQGIGETQYF.

The chain recombines TRBV9 with TRBJ2-7; TRBD2 aligns across 9 bases. The V segment lost 0 bases and the J segment 6 bases; nucleotides outside the gene matches: 13. The CDR3 spans 17 residues. Per germline, CDR1 SGDLS and CDR2 YYNGEE. This CDR3 is CASSVGVGAGGFGEQYF. CDR3 nucleotide sequence: TGTGCCAGCAGCGTAGGGGTTGGAGCGGGAGGCTTTGGCGAGCAGTACTTC. The whole variable domain, filled in from reference TRBV9 and TRBJ2-7, reads DSGVTQTPKHLITATGQRVTLRCSPRSGDLSVYWYQQSLDQGLQFLIQYYNGEERAKGNILERFSAQQFPDLHSELNLSSLELGDSALYFCASSVGVGAGGFGEQYFGPGTRLTVT.

There are many counts of this clone. The chain is built from TRBV5-4 and TRBJ2-3; D uncertain. Germline loops: CDR1 SGHNT, CDR2 YYREEE (reference sequence). Trimming took 4 bases from V and 6 from J, leaving 15 bases between them. The CDR3 is 14 amino acids. CDR3 bases: TGTGCCAGCAGCGGCCGGGCCGCTGGGGATACGCAGTATTTT. Translation: CASSGRAAGDTQYF.

Here the CDR3 DNA reads TGTGCCAGCAGTCGACAGGGTAGGGACGAGCAGTACTTC. Its translation is CASSRQGRDEQYF. This chain connects TRBV2 to TRBJ2-7; 7 bases line up with TRBD1. Germline CDR1 reads SNHLY; CDR2 reads FYNNEI. V shed 5 bases and J 5 bases; nucleotides not matched to a gene: 6. The CDR3 is made up of 13 amino acids.

The chain couples TRBV4-2 to TRBJ2-3; no definite D call. CDR1 is LGHNA, CDR2 YNFKEQ, per germline. This CDR3 spans 15 amino acids. With 1 base removed from V and 2 bases from J, the gap between germline ends came to 10 bases. CDR3 nucleotides: TGTGCCAGCAGCCAAGTTCCATCTACCACAGATACGCAGTATTTT. It specifies CASSQVPSTTDTQYF.

This rearrangement joins TRBV30 to TRBJ2-1, with D uncertain. The germline V gene encodes CDR1 GTSNPN and CDR2 SVGIG (reference sequence). This CDR3 region has 14 residues. V lost 0 bases and J 0 bases, leaving 6 bases between the germline ends. The CDR3 here is CAWSVRHSYNEQFF. The CDR3 DNA reads as TGTGCCTGGAGTGTTCGACACTCCTACAATGAGCAGTTCTTC.

Regarding this clone: A far larger clone is one base from this, pointing to a likely read error. This chain joins TRBV4-1 and TRBJ2-7, with D possibly called TRBD1 or TRBD2 (5 bases each). Germline CDR1 reads MGHRA; CDR2 reads YSYEKL. Trimming cost V 6 bases and J 6 bases, with 15 bases left between them. The CDR3 loop spans 13 amino acids. The CDR3 sequence is CASRRDPNSEQYF. Here the CDR3 DNA reads TGCGCCAGCAGAAGGGACCCCAATTCCGAGCAGTACTTC.

The chain links TRBV7-2 to TRBJ2-1; 8 nucleotides match TRBD2. Germline V gene sequence: CDR1 SGHTA, CDR2 FQGNSA. The CDR3 sequence is 15 residues long. The ends lost 1 base at V and 7 bases at J; junction bases unmatched: 6. CDR3 residues: CASSLVSGSPNEQFF. CDR3 nucleotides: TGTGCCAGCAGCTTAGTCAGCGGGAGCCCAAATGAGCAGTTCTTC. Using reference TRBV7-2 and TRBJ2-1 for the parts outside the CDR3, the full variable domain is GAGVSQSPSNKVTEKGKDVELRCDPISGHTALYWYRQSLGQGLEFLIYFQGNSAPDKSGLPSDRFSAERTGGSVSTLTIQRTQQEDSAVYLCASSLVSGSPNEQFFGPGTRLTVL.

The chain is built from TRBV7-9 and TRBJ2-7; D is ambiguous. The V end was cut by 5 bases, the J end by 6 bases, with 11 bases between. CDR3 size: 12 residues. Germline values: CDR1 SEHNR, CDR2 FQNEAQ (reference sequence). CDR3 protein: CASSRPLREQYF. DNA for the CDR3: TGTGCCAGCAGCCGACCCCTCCGCGAGCAGTACTTC.

The rearrangement links TRBV5-1 to TRBJ2-5; either TRBD1 or TRBD2 may fit D (5 bases each). V gave up 4 bases and J gave up 1 base, with 11 bases separating them. This CDR3 comprises 14 residues. Per germline, CDR1 SGHRS and CDR2 YFSETQ. The DNA of the CDR3 is TGCGCCAGCAGCCCGGGACGGACCCAAGAGACCCAGTACTTC. The encoded protein is CASSPGRTQETQYF.

Turning to this clone: This sequence is one base from a far larger clone and is likely a read error. The chain has TRBV7-3 and TRBJ2-2; no firm D call. The CDR3 length is 13 residues. Germline V CDR1 and CDR2: SGHTA, FQGTGA. V lost 3 bases, J lost 5 bases, and 7 bases lay in between. The CDR3 spells CASSFTDTGELFF. The CDR3 nucleotides are TGTGCCAGCAGCTTTACAGATACCGGGGAGCTGTTTTTT.

To note about this clone: A far larger clone lies a single base away; this is likely a read error. J is TRBJ1-4 and V is TRBV7-9; 7 nucleotides agree with TRBD1. Germline V gene sequence: CDR1 SEHNR, CDR2 FQNEAQ (reference sequence). The CDR3 extends over 15 amino acids. The CDR3 loop is CASTPGLTGPEKLSF. The CDR3 bases are TGTGCCAGCACCCCGGGGTTGACAGGGCCCGAAAAACTGTCTTTT.

This clone turned up a few times. The gene calls are TRBV28 and TRBJ2-1; D tentatively fits TRBD1 or TRBD2 (5 bases each). Germline V gene data show CDR1 as MDHEN and CDR2 as SYDVKM. The V and J ends lost 2 bases and 2 bases respectively, with 16 bases between them. The CDR3 sequence is 17 residues long. In DNA, the CDR3 is TGTGCCAGCAGTTTAGCCTACACAGGACTGGCCTACAATGAGCAGTTCTTC. Translation: CASSLAYTGLAYNEQFF.

There are a few counts of this clone. CDR3 nucleotides: TGTGCCAGCAGCTTGGAGGGATCCTCCTACGAGCAGTACTTC. This codes for CASSLEGSSYEQYF. The chain is built from TRBV5-4 and TRBJ2-7; D unresolved. CDR1 is SGHNT, CDR2 YYREEE, per germline (reference sequence). V gave up 0 bases and J gave up 0 bases, with 7 bases separating them. The CDR3 loop spans 14 amino acids.